The clone carrying this T cell receptor (beta chain) was seen a single time. The sample comes from a study of T cell changes during pregnancy in multiple sclerosis. Method: immunoSEQ multiplex PCR; TCRdb's copy keeps in-frame clones and lacks some. Seen here are about 60,000 clones, about 91% observed once, and the top ten hold roughly 0.2%. This TCR was sampled from a female donor with multiple sclerosis, enrolled in a pregnancy study. The sequenced sample was CD4+ T cells from peripheral blood mononuclear cells, obtained in the second trimester of pregnancy.

The CDR3 DNA sequence: TGCGCCAGCAGCGAACTAGCGGCGGGGCACGAGCAGTACTTC. Protein: CASSELAAGHEQYF. The chain is built from TRBV5-1 and TRBJ2-7, with 8 bases identical to TRBD2. The V gene end was trimmed by 4 bases and the J gene end by 5 bases; junction bases not matched to a gene: 8. Germline V CDR1 and CDR2: SGHRS, YFSETQ. The CDR3 has 14 residues.